The 16 T cell receptor beta chains listed next were all sequenced from one sample in a study of cytomegalovirus exposure and HLA in healthy donors. PCR employed 60 Vbeta and 13 Jbeta primers. Clones were sequenced by immunoSEQ multiplex PCR, and TCRdb holds only the in-frame ones, with some missing. The data show some 150,000 clones, around 80% seen once. The specimen was PBMCs. The receptor set was obtained from a woman between 35 and 50 years old in good health and CMV-seropositive.

The V call is TRBV2, the J call TRBJ2-3; 9 bases match TRBD2. V lost 7 bases and J lost 1; bases outside the gene matches: 9. CDR3 length: 16 residues. The germline V gene encodes CDR1 SNHLY and CDR2 FYNNEI. In DNA, the CDR3 is TGTGCCAGCAACGGCGGACTAGCGATTGGCACAGATACGCAGTATTTT. Translated: CASNGGLAIGTDTQYF.

V usage is TRBV11-2 and J usage is TRBJ2-7; D might be TRBD1 (6 bases). The CDR3 is made up of 15 amino acids. Germline CDR1 SGHAT, CDR2 FQNNGV. Deletions cut 1 base from V and 5 bases from J, with 15 bases between. Here the CDR3 DNA reads TGTGCCAGCAGCTTAGCACACAGGGTCGGGAACGAGCAGTACTTC. Translated: CASSLAHRVGNEQYF.

V and J are TRBV30 and TRBJ2-2; D uncertain. V lost 4 bases and J 4 bases, leaving 13 bases between the germline ends. Germline CDR1 reads GTSNPN; CDR2 reads SVGIG (reference sequence). There are 14 residues in the CDR3. This CDR3 reads CAWIFGSGTGELFF. The CDR3 bases are TGTGCCTGGATCTTTGGATCGGGCACCGGGGAGCTGTTTTTT.

This chain uses TRBV28 with TRBJ1-5; the match to TRBD1 covers 8 bases. In germline, CDR1 is MDHEN, CDR2 SYDVKM. CDR3 length: 17 residues. V dropped 6 bases and J dropped 7; count of bases not matched to a gene: 17. CDR3 region: CASSYNPGTGGNQPQHF. The CDR3 DNA reads TGTGCCAGCAGCTACAATCCCGGGACAGGAGGTAACCAGCCCCAGCATTTT.

The V and J genes are TRBV29-1 and TRBJ2-2; 7 bases map to TRBD1. V trimming: 7 bases; J trimming: 0 bases; junction bases outside the gene matches: 5. CDR3 size: 14 residues. Germline V gives CDR1 SQVTM, CDR2 ANQGSEA. CDR3 nucleotides: TGCAGCGCTGGGACAGCAGCGAACACCGGGGAGCTGTTTTTT. Translating it yields CSAGTAANTGELFF.

The chain is built from TRBV5-4 and TRBJ2-1; 10 positions agree with TRBD2. Germline V gene lookup returns CDR1 SGHNT and CDR2 YYREEE (reference sequence). This CDR3 is built from 18 residues. With 2 bases clipped from V and 9 bases from J, the junction kept 17 bases outside the gene matches. The CDR3 DNA is TGTGCCAGCAGCTTCGGGCTAGCGGGAGTTAAAGGTATTATTGAGCAGTTCTTC. The encoded protein is CASSFGLAGVKGIIEQFF.

The chain couples TRBV6-4 to TRBJ2-3, with D unclear. CDR3 size: 16 residues. V was shortened by 2 bases and J by 4 bases, with 16 bases between the two germline ends. CDR1 MRHNA and CDR2 SNTAGT come from the germline V gene. CDR3 in amino acids: CASSDRGSSYPDTQYF. For the CDR3, the DNA is TGTGCCAGCAGTGACAGAGGTAGCTCCTACCCAGATACGCAGTATTTT.

The rearrangement uses TRBV20-1 and TRBJ2-1; D gene ambiguous. Per the germline V gene, CDR1 is DFQATT and CDR2 is SNEGSKA (reference sequence). This CDR3 has 10 amino acids. CDR3 loop: CSPRDNEQFF. DNA of the CDR3: TGCAGCCCCCGTGACAATGAGCAGTTCTTC.

The rearrangement links TRBV6-5 to TRBJ1-1; 9 nucleotides match TRBD1. The germline gives CDR1 MNHEY, CDR2 SVGAGI. Trimming cost V 0 bases and J 9 bases; bases outside gene matches: 5. This CDR3 contains 14 residues. In nucleotides, the CDR3 is TGTGCCAGCAGTTACTCGACCGGGACAGGGCAAGCTTTCTTT. Protein sequence: CASSYSTGTGQAFF.

V gene TRBV7-9 combines with J gene TRBJ2-5; D possibly corresponds to TRBD2 (5 bases). The CDR3 runs to 14 residues. The germline gives CDR1 SEHNR, CDR2 FQNEAQ (reference sequence). V dropped 5 bases and J dropped 2 bases, with 12 bases sitting between them. Here the CDR3 reads CASSPDYLQETQYF. The CDR3 DNA is TGTGCCAGCAGCCCTGACTATCTACAAGAGACCCAGTACTTC.

The chain couples TRBV9 to TRBJ1-2; TRBD1 agrees at 8 bases. Germline trimming cut 0 bases from V and 5 bases from J; bases unmatched to any gene: 6. Germline V gene lookup returns CDR1 SGDLS and CDR2 YYNGEE. The CDR3 is 15 residues long. CDR3 loop: CASSVDGQGFYGYTF. DNA for the CDR3: TGTGCCAGCAGCGTAGACGGACAGGGTTTTTATGGCTACACCTTC.

The V gene is TRBV10-3, the J gene TRBJ2-5; 8 bases are shared with TRBD2. The end of the DNA fits TRBJ2-7 better, so the J call may be wrong. CDR1 is ENHRY, CDR2 SYGVKD, per germline. This CDR3 is built from 15 residues. CDR3 region: CAISAPTSGAYEQYF. CDR3 nucleotide sequence: TGTGCCATCAGTGCCCCAACTAGCGGAGCCTACGAGCAGTACTTC.

A note on this clone: Germline is not matched at one junction end, which may reflect a read error. The rearrangement uses TRBV28 and TRBJ2-1; TRBD1 matches at 9 bases. The CDR3 sequence is 12 residues long. The germline CDR1 and CDR2 sequences are MDHEN and SYDVKM. The DNA for the CDR3 is TGTGCCAGCAGCTATACCGGGACAGGGAAGATCTTC. Its protein is CASSYTGTGKIF.

A single count supports this clone. The chain recombines TRBV27 with TRBJ2-5; 13 bases line up with TRBD2. Per germline, CDR1 MNHEY and CDR2 SMNVEV (reference sequence). This CDR3 spans 18 amino acids. Trimming cost V 6 bases and J 5 bases; bases outside gene matches: 15. CDR3 sequence: CASRVGRTLAGGKETQYF. In nucleotides, the CDR3 is TGTGCCAGCAGGGTCGGGAGAACACTAGCGGGAGGGAAGGAGACCCAGTACTTC.

This clone was observed a handful of times. This chain uses TRBV19 with TRBJ1-2, with a weak D call TRBD1 (5 bases). The CDR3 has 14 amino acids. Deletions cut 3 bases from V and 5 bases from J, with 13 bases between. Germline-derived CDR1 and CDR2 are LNHDA and SQIVND (reference sequence). The CDR3 DNA is TGTGCCAGTAGTATGCGTCGGCAGGGATATGGCTACACCTTC. Its translation: CASSMRRQGYGYTF. The full variable domain, completed using reference TRBV19 and TRBJ1-2, is DGGITQSPKYLFRKEGQNVTLSCEQNLNHDAMYWYRQDPGQGLRLIYYSQIVNDFQKGDIAEGYSVSREKKESFPLTVTSAQKNPTAFYLCASSMRRQGYGYTFGSGTRLTVV.

This clone was seen only a few times. The V and J genes are TRBV7-2 and TRBJ2-3; TRBD2 is a possible D gene (5 bases). Germline V CDR1 and CDR2: SGHTA, FQGNSA. V was shortened by 5 bases and J by 6 bases, with 18 bases between the two germline ends. CDR3 length equals 15 residues. CDR3 nucleotide sequence: TGTGCCAGCAGCCGGGGTAGGGCTCGAGGGGATACGCAGTATTTT. As protein: CASSRGRARGDTQYF.